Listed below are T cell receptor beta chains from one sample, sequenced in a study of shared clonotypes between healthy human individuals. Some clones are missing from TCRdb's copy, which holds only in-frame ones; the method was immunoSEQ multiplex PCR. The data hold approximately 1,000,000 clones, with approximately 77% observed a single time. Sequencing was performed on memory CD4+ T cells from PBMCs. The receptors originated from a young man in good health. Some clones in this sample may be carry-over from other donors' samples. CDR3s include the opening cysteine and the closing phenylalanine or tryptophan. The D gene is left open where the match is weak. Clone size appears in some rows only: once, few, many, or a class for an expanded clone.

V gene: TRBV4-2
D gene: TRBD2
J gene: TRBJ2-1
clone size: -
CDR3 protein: CASSQDMASSGYNEQFF
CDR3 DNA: TGTGCCAGCAGCCAAGATATGGCGTCTAGCGGTTACAATGAGCAGTTCTTC

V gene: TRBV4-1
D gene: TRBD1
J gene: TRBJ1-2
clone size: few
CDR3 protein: CASSQAGTGGMMGYTF
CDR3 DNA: TGCGCCAGCAGCCAAGCCGGGACAGGGGGCATGATGGGCTACACCTTC

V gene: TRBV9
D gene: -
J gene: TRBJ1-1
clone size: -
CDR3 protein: CASSVPGDTEAFF
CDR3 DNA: TGTGCCAGCAGCGTGCCCGGGGACACTGAAGCTTTCTTT

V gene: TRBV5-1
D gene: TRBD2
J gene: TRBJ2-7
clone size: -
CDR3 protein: CASTPLAGGPFEQYF
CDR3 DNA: TGCGCCAGCACCCCCCTAGCGGGAGGCCCGTTCGAGCAGTACTTC

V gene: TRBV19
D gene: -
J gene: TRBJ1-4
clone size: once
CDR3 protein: CASSGTGGTEKLFF
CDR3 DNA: TGTGCCAGTAGTGGGACCGGGGGAACAGAAAAACTGTTTTTT

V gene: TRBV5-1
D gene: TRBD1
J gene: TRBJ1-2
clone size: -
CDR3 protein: CASSPGAGGRRDYTF
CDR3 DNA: TGCGCCAGCAGCCCTGGGGCAGGGGGAAGGAGAGACTACACCTTC

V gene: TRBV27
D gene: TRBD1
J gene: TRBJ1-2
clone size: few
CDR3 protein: CASRGDSPFYTF
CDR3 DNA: TGTGCCAGCAGGGGGGACAGCCCTTTCTACACCTTC

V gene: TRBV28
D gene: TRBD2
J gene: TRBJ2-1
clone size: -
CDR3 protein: CASSLGLAGYNEQFF
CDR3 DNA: TGTGCCAGCAGTTTAGGGCTAGCGGGGTACAATGAGCAGTTCTTC

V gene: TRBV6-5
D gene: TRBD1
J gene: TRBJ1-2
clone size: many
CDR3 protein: CASSYGATGSPGYTF
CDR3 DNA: TGTGCCAGCAGTTACGGGGCGACAGGGTCGCCTGGCTACACCTTC

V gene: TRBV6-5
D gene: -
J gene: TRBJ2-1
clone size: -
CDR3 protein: CASSYSGQGSNEQFF
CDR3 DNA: TGTGCCAGCAGTTACTCCGGGCAGGGGAGCAATGAGCAGTTCTTC

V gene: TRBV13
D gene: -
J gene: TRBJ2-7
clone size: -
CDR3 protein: CASSSLTGLREQYF
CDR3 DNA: TGTGCCAGCAGCTCACTTACAGGGCTTCGCGAGCAGTACTTC

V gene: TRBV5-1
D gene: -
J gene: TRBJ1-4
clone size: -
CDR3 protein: CASSGTVNEKLFF
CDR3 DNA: TGCGCCAGCAGCGGGACTGTGAATGAAAAACTGTTTTTT

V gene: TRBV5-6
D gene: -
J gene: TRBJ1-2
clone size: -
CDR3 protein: CASSFRQLNYGYTF
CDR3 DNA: TGTGCCAGCAGCTTTAGACAGCTTAACTATGGCTACACCTTC

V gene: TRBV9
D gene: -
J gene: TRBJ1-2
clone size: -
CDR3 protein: CASSVVPVNYGYTF
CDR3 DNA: TGTGCCAGCAGCGTAGTGCCCGTAAACTATGGCTACACCTTC

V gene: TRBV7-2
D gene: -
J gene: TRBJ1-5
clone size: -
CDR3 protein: CASSPGGGQPQHF
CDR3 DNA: TGTGCCAGCAGCCCTGGGGGGGGTCAGCCCCAGCATTTT